This T cell receptor beta chain was captured in a study of cytomegalovirus exposure and HLA in healthy donors. Germline CDR1 LNHDA, CDR2 SQIVND (reference sequence). The V gene end was trimmed by 2 bases and the J gene end by 4 bases; junction bases not matched to a gene: 3. This CDR3 has 15 residues. A single count supports this clone. Use of 60 Vbeta and 13 Jbeta primers characterized the PCR. The protocol was immunoSEQ multiplex PCR, while the TCRdb copy is restricted to in-frame clones and leaves out a portion. This table has about 140,000 clones, about 77% appearing once. The sequence came from a female donor in good health and CMV-seronegative. The specimen was PBMCs. V gene TRBV19 combines with J gene TRBJ2-1, with 9 bases that match TRBD1. The CDR3 sequence: CASSIFGTGYNEQFF. The CDR3 nucleotides are TGTGCCAGTAGTATATTCGGGACAGGGTACAATGAGCAGTTCTTC. Full variable domain (outside the CDR3, taken from reference TRBV19 and TRBJ2-1): DGGITQSPKYLFRKEGQNVTLSCEQNLNHDAMYWYRQDPGQGLRLIYYSQIVNDFQKGDIAEGYSVSREKKESFPLTVTSAQKNPTAFYLCASSIFGTGYNEQFFGPGTRLTVL.